This TCR beta chain was documented in a study of CD8 T cells in Susac syndrome. The germline CDR1 and CDR2 sequences are SQVTM and ANQGSEA. The V and J ends lost 6 bases and 5 bases, in that order; junction bases with no gene match: 8. The CDR3 is 14 residues long. With random hexamers, reverse transcription was performed on roughly 0.45 to 1 ug of RNA. MiXCR, applied by TCRdb to the immunoSEQ multiplex PCR reads, yields one record per CDR3 protein. The sample includes over 15,000 distinct CDR3 sequences, approximately 95% seen only once; the top ten take roughly 0.23%. The genes are TRBV29-1 and TRBJ2-4; 9 positions match TRBD1. Sequencing was carried out using CD8+ T cells from PBMCs. The sequence was collected from a human donor in good health. CDR3 in DNA: TGCAGCGTCCTACAGGGGGCGCGCGAAAACATTCAGTACTTC. It specifies CSVLQGARENIQYF.